This T cell receptor (beta chain) was profiled in a study of blood T cell repertoires in COVID-19. About the study: From T cells, B-cell-depleted T cells, or PBMCs came the material, which was cDNA or gDNA.

Data came from immunoSEQ multiplex PCR; TCRdb stores just in-frame clones and leaves some out. The sample carries about 89,000 clones, 60% to 85% recorded once. The length of the CDR3 is 18 residues. V shed 1 base and J 5 bases; nucleotides not matched to a gene: 8. The germline CDR1 and CDR2 sequences are SGHRS and YFSETQ. This clone turned up a few times. Sequenced: peripheral blood. This sequence originates from a human donor in a cohort sampled during active COVID-19. This sequence joins TRBV5-1 and TRBJ2-2, with 13 positions matching TRBD2. CDR3 in amino acids: CASSLLGLAGSGTGELFF. The CDR3 DNA sequence: TGCGCCAGCAGCTTGTTGGGACTAGCGGGGTCGGGGACCGGGGAGCTGTTTTTT.